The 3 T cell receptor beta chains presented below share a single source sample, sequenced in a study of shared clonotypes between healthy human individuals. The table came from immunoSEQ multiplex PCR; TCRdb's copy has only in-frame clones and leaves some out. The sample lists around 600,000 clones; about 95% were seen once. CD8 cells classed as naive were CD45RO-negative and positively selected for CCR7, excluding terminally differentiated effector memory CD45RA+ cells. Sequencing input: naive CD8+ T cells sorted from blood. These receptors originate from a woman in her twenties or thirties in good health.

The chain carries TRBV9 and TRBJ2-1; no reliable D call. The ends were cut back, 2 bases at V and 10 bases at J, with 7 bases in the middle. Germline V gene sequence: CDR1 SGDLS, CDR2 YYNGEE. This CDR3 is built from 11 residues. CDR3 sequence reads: CASSVSGEQFF. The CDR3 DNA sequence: TGTGCCAGCAGCGTTTCCGGGGAGCAGTTCTTC.

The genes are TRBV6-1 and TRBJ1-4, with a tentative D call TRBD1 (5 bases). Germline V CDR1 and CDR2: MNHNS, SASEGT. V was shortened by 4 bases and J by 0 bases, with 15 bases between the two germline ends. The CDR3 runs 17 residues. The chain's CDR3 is CASSASAGRATNEKLFF. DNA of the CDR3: TGTGCCAGCAGTGCTTCGGCAGGGAGGGCAACTAATGAAAAACTGTTTTTT.

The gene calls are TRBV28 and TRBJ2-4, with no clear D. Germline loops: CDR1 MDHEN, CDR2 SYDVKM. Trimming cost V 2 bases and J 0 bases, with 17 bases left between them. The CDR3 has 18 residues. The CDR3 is CASSLALPRSIAKNIQYF. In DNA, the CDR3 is TGTGCCAGCAGTTTAGCCCTCCCTCGGAGTATAGCCAAAAACATTCAGTACTTC.